These 29 T cell receptor beta chains were sequenced from one sample in a study of STAT5B mutations in CD4+ large granular lymphocyte leukemia. Sequencing was performed with immunoSEQ multiplex PCR; in TCRdb, only in-frame clones are kept and a portion is missing. The data contain tens of thousands of clones, approximately 88% of them singletons. The sequenced sample consisted of CD4+ T cells from blood buffy coats. The receptors shown here come from a human donor in good health.

The chain combines TRBV6-1 with TRBJ1-2; 8 nucleotides match TRBD1. CDR1 and CDR2 from the germline V gene are MNHNS and SASEGT. The length of the CDR3 is 15 residues. J lost 7 bases, V lost 6 bases, and 13 bases had no gene match. The CDR3 spells CASRYTDRGQGGYTF. The CDR3 DNA follows: TGTGCCAGCAGGTATACAGACAGGGGTCAGGGTGGCTACACCTTC.

This clone appeared once. This sequence joins TRBV6-4 and TRBJ2-1; 7 bases map to TRBD2. Germline CDR1 reads MRHNA; CDR2 reads SNTAGT. The CDR3 length is 15 residues. The J segment lost 5 bases and the V segment lost 2 bases, leaving 6 bases of the junction unmatched. As DNA, the CDR3 is TGTGCCAGCAGTGACGAGTCTAGCGGAAACAATGAGCAGTTCTTC. The encoded protein is CASSDESSGNNEQFF.

The gene calls are TRBV18 and TRBJ1-1; TRBD1 aligns across 8 bases. The J segment lost 5 bases and the V segment lost 0 bases, leaving 5 bases of the junction unmatched. Germline V lookup: CDR1 KGHSH, CDR2 LQKENI. This CDR3 region has 15 residues. The CDR3 sequence is CASSPPTGGGTEAFF. DNA for the CDR3: TGTGCCAGCTCACCACCTACAGGGGGAGGTACTGAAGCTTTCTTT.

This CDR3 is CASSGQYDTGELFF. Written as DNA, the CDR3 is TGTGCCAGCTCCGGACAGTATGACACCGGGGAGCTGTTTTTT. V usage is TRBV18 and J usage is TRBJ2-2, with D perhaps matching TRBD1 (6 bases). V shed 6 bases and J shed 3 bases, with 11 bases lying between them. Germline loops: CDR1 KGHSH, CDR2 LQKENI. CDR3 length: 14 residues.

This clone was counted a few times. The chain joins TRBV5-4 to TRBJ1-4; 9 nucleotides line up with TRBD1. This CDR3 is built from 14 residues. With 0 bases clipped from V and 6 bases from J, the junction kept 0 bases outside the gene matches. In germline, CDR1 is SGHNT, CDR2 YYREEE (reference sequence). DNA of the CDR3: TGTGCCAGCAGCTTGGGACAGGGGGATGAAAAACTGTTTTTT. Residues: CASSLGQGDEKLFF.

Only a few counts were recorded for this clone. The chain carries TRBV9 and TRBJ2-7; no firm D call. The germline V gene encodes CDR1 SGDLS and CDR2 YYNGEE. The CDR3 length is 14 residues. Trimming removed 2 bases from V and 3 bases from J, with 12 bases in between. Here the CDR3 reads CASSVEGRHYEQYF. For the CDR3, the DNA is TGTGCCAGCAGCGTTGAAGGGCGTCACTACGAGCAGTACTTC. Full variable domain (rest looked up from reference TRBV9 and TRBJ2-7): DSGVTQTPKHLITATGQRVTLRCSPRSGDLSVYWYQQSLDQGLQFLIQYYNGEERAKGNILERFSAQQFPDLHSELNLSSLELGDSALYFCASSVEGRHYEQYFGPGTRLTVT.

This clone was recorded only once. The chain uses TRBV11-3 and TRBJ1-1; D gene uncertain. With 4 bases removed from V and 1 base from J, the gap between germline ends came to 7 bases. This CDR3 region has 13 residues. The germline V gene encodes CDR1 SGHNT and CDR2 YENEEA. The CDR3 protein is CASSSHRNTEAFF. The CDR3 DNA reads as TGTGCCAGCAGCTCCCACAGGAACACTGAAGCTTTCTTT. The complete variable domain, with remaining parts taken from reference TRBV11-3 and TRBJ1-1, reads EAGVVQSPRYKIIEKKQPVAFWCNPISGHNTLYWYLQNLGQGPELLIRYENEEAVDDSQLPKDRFSAERLKGVDSTLKIQPAELGDSAVYLCASSSHRNTEAFFGQGTRLTVV.

This chain links TRBV5-1 with TRBJ1-1; 8 bases line up with TRBD1. The CDR3 has 16 amino acids. Unmatched junction bases numbered 15, after V lost 4 bases and J lost 7 bases. CDR1 is SGHRS and CDR2 is YFSETQ in the germline V gene. For the CDR3, the DNA is TGCGCCAGCAGCGATCGGAGGCAGGGGGCGGTTGGTGAAGCTTTCTTT. It codes for CASSDRRQGAVGEAFF.

The gene calls are TRBV28 and TRBJ1-1; D remains unclear. The CDR3 is made up of 11 amino acids. Trimming took 7 bases from V and 5 from J, leaving 8 bases between them. Germline loops: CDR1 MDHEN, CDR2 SYDVKM. CDR3 bases: TGTGCCAGCAAGAGCGGGACTGAAGCTTTCTTT. This encodes CASKSGTEAFF.

The chain couples TRBV2 to TRBJ2-3; D is undetermined. Germline CDR1 SNHLY, CDR2 FYNNEI. Trimming removed 8 bases from V and 2 bases from J, with 14 bases in between. This CDR3 comprises 14 residues. CDR3 loop: CASGLVSHTDTQYF. Here the CDR3 DNA reads TGTGCCAGCGGGCTAGTCTCCCACACAGATACGCAGTATTTT.

The rearrangement links TRBV10-3 to TRBJ1-1; 7 bases agree with TRBD1. The CDR3 consists of 15 residues. In germline, CDR1 is ENHRY, CDR2 SYGVKD. After removal of 0 bases from V and 5 bases from J, the junction contained 6 bases not matched to a gene. CDR3 nucleotide sequence: TGTGCCATCAGTGAGTCCGGCAGGGGGAGAACTGAAGCTTTCTTT. Translated: CAISESGRGRTEAFF.

The chain combines TRBV10-2 with TRBJ2-1; tentatively, D is TRBD2 (5 bases). Germline V gene sequence: CDR1 WSHSY, CDR2 SAAADI. This CDR3 contains 15 residues. The V end lost 6 bases, the J end lost 7 bases, and 19 bases lay between the germline ends. This CDR3 is CASSEYTRAGNEQFF. DNA for the CDR3: TGCGCCAGCAGCGAATATACTAGAGCTGGTAATGAGCAGTTCTTC.

The rearrangement links TRBV27 to TRBJ2-5; possibly TRBD2 for D (6 bases). CDR1 is MNHEY, CDR2 SMNVEV, per germline (reference sequence). V lost 0 bases, J lost 1 base, and 6 bases lay in between. This CDR3 has 14 amino acids. The DNA for the CDR3 is TGTGCCAGCAGTTTATCGACTAGCCAAGAGACCCAGTACTTC. Translating it yields CASSLSTSQETQYF.

The chain links TRBV12-5 to TRBJ2-5; possible D gene TRBD1, 5 bases. V lost 6 bases and J lost 5, with 13 bases in between. CDR1 and CDR2 from the germline V gene are LGHNT and FRNRAP. The CDR3 loop spans 13 amino acids. CDR3 protein: CASGLGAGETQYF. CDR3 nucleotide sequence: TGTGCTAGTGGACTTGGGGCAGGGGAGACCCAGTACTTC.

This sequence joins TRBV4-2 and TRBJ2-5; 11 bases agree with TRBD2. This CDR3 has 16 amino acids. The V segment lost 1 base and the J segment 5 bases; nucleotides outside the gene matches: 6. The germline V gene encodes CDR1 LGHNA and CDR2 YNFKEQ. The CDR3 DNA sequence: TGTGCCAGCAGCCAAGGACTAGCGGGGATGTATGAGACCCAGTACTTC. It yields the protein CASSQGLAGMYETQYF.

The chain recombines TRBV5-6 with TRBJ2-5; either TRBD1 or TRBD2 may fit D (5 bases each). The CDR3 consists of 17 residues. CDR1 and CDR2 from the germline V gene are SGHDT and YYEEEE. Deletions cut 4 bases from V and 2 bases from J, with 21 bases between. CDR3 nucleotides: TGTGCCAGCAGCGCCTTGAGGGGACCTTGGGAACAAGAGACCCAGTACTTC. This translates into CASSALRGPWEQETQYF. Combining the CDR3 with reference TRBV5-6 and TRBJ2-5 gives the whole variable domain DAGVTQSPTHLIKTRGQQVTLRCSPKSGHDTVSWYQQALGQGPQFIFQYYEEEERQRGNFPDRFSGHQFPNYSSELNVNALLLGDSALYLCASSALRGPWEQETQYFGPGTRLLVL.

This clone appeared a single time. The rearrangement joins TRBV9 to TRBJ2-2; 8 bases match TRBD2. The germline CDR1 and CDR2 sequences are SGDLS and YYNGEE. V was clipped by 4 bases and J by 3 bases; unmatched bases: 2. The CDR3 length is 14 residues. This CDR3 reads CASSTLADTGELFF. The CDR3, as DNA: TGTGCCAGCAGCACACTAGCGGACACCGGGGAGCTGTTTTTT.

The chain recombines TRBV4-3 with TRBJ1-6; TRBD1 aligns across 7 bases. The ends lost 3 bases at V and 5 bases at J; junction bases unmatched: 1. The germline V gene encodes CDR1 LGHNA and CDR2 YSLEER. This CDR3 is built from 14 residues. The CDR3 region has the DNA TGCGCCAGCAGCCACGGACAGGATAATTCACCCCTCCACTTT. Amino acids: CASSHGQDNSPLHF.

CDR3 DNA sequence: TGTGCCAGCAGTACAGGGGGTGGGGATGAAAAACTGTTTTTT. Translated, it gives CASSTGGGDEKLFF. The genes are TRBV2 and TRBJ1-4, with TRBD1 matching over 8 bases. The CDR3 length is 14 residues. Germline V CDR1 and CDR2: SNHLY, FYNNEI. V was pared by 5 bases and J by 6 bases, with 5 bases of the junction left unmatched.

The CDR3 DNA reads TGTGCCAGCAGTTTATGGACAGGGATGGGTCACAATGAGCAGTTCTTC. Its protein is CASSLWTGMGHNEQFF. The rearrangement uses TRBV28 and TRBJ2-1; TRBD1 aligns across 7 bases. CDR1 is MDHEN, CDR2 SYDVKM, per germline. After removal of 0 bases from V and 5 bases from J, the junction contained 7 bases not matched to a gene. The CDR3 sequence is 16 residues long.

This chain uses TRBV6-6 with TRBJ1-1; D is perhaps TRBD1 (6 bases). The germline gives CDR1 MNHNY, CDR2 SVGAGI (reference sequence). The V gene lost 5 bases and the J gene lost 0 bases, with 16 bases spanning the gap. The CDR3 loop spans 16 amino acids. The CDR3 here is CASSPHLTGMNTEAFF. CDR3 DNA: TGTGCCAGCAGTCCACACCTTACAGGGATGAACACTGAAGCTTTCTTT.

The chain carries TRBV11-2 and TRBJ2-4; 9 bases align to TRBD1. The CDR3 is 14 residues long. Germline V gives CDR1 SGHAT, CDR2 FQNNGV. The V segment lost 5 bases and the J segment 6 bases; nucleotides outside the gene matches: 5. The CDR3 DNA is TGTGCCAGCAGCCTTGGGACAGGGAGAAACATTCAGTACTTC. This gives the protein CASSLGTGRNIQYF.

This sequence joins TRBV2 and TRBJ1-5; D is ambiguous. CDR3 length: 16 residues. V shed 5 bases and J shed 0 bases, with 14 bases lying between them. Per the germline V gene, CDR1 is SNHLY and CDR2 is FYNNEI. This CDR3 reads CASSFQSWNSNQPQHF. The CDR3, as DNA: TGTGCCAGCAGTTTTCAGAGTTGGAATAGCAATCAGCCCCAGCATTTT. The entire variable domain, with the rest obtained from reference TRBV2 and TRBJ1-5, is as follows: EPEVTQTPSHQVTQMGQEVILRCVPISNHLYFYWYRQILGQKVEFLVSFYNNEISEKSEIFDDQFSVERPDGSNFTLKIRSTKLEDSAMYFCASSFQSWNSNQPQHFGDGTRLSIL.

The chain combines TRBV9 with TRBJ1-6; 11 bases map to TRBD1. The CDR3 extends over 18 amino acids. V lost 3 bases and J lost 0; bases outside the gene matches: 5. CDR1 and CDR2 (germline): SGDLS, YYNGEE. The CDR3 nucleotides are TGTGCCAGCAGCGCGGACAGGGGGCCAAGCTCCTATAATTCACCCCTCCACTTT. Its translation: CASSADRGPSSYNSPLHF. Full variable domain (rest looked up from reference TRBV9 and TRBJ1-6): DSGVTQTPKHLITATGQRVTLRCSPRSGDLSVYWYQQSLDQGLQFLIQYYNGEERAKGNILERFSAQQFPDLHSELNLSSLELGDSALYFCASSADRGPSSYNSPLHFGNGTRLTVT.

The chain employs TRBV6-6 and TRBJ2-3; 13 bases match TRBD2. Per germline, CDR1 MNHNY and CDR2 SVGAGI (reference sequence). The V gene end was trimmed by 5 bases and the J gene end by 4 bases; junction bases not matched to a gene: 3. This CDR3 comprises 15 residues. CDR3 nucleotides: TGTGCCAGCAGTCGACTAGCGGGGGGCGCAGATACGCAGTATTTT. Translation gives CASSRLAGGADTQYF.

A single count supports this clone. The V and J genes are TRBV27 and TRBJ2-7, with D tentatively TRBD1 (5 bases). The length of the CDR3 is 14 residues. V was shortened by 0 bases and J by 2 bases, with 8 bases between the two germline ends. Germline CDR1 reads MNHEY; CDR2 reads SMNVEV (reference sequence). CDR3 sequence: CASSLSGQPYEQYF. As DNA, the CDR3 is TGTGCCAGCAGTTTATCCGGACAACCCTACGAGCAGTACTTC.

As DNA, the CDR3 is TGTGCCAGTAGTATTGGGAAGGCCGGAGAGACCCAGTACTTC. Residues: CASSIGKAGETQYF. The V call is TRBV19, the J call TRBJ2-5; D unclear. This CDR3 has 14 residues. Germline CDR1 reads LNHDA; CDR2 reads SQIVND (reference sequence). Trimming took off 3 bases at V and 4 bases at J, with 12 bases between the two ends.

The J gene is TRBJ1-1, the V gene TRBV6-4, with 7 bases fitting TRBD1. V was clipped by 6 bases and J by 5 bases; unmatched bases: 6. The CDR3 sequence is 13 residues long. The germline V gene has CDR1 MRHNA and CDR2 SNTAGT. The CDR3, as DNA: TGTGCCAGCAGCTCTACAGGGGATACTGAAGCTTTCTTT. It encodes CASSSTGDTEAFF.

The chain has TRBV7-2 and TRBJ1-1, with D uncertain. V was trimmed by 3 bases and J by 1 base, leaving 6 bases between them. The CDR3 covers 13 residues. In germline, CDR1 is SGHTA, CDR2 FQGNSA. The CDR3: CASSFARNTEAFF. The DNA of the CDR3 is TGTGCCAGCAGCTTCGCGAGGAACACTGAAGCTTTCTTT. Combining the CDR3 with reference TRBV7-2 and TRBJ1-1 gives the whole variable domain GAGVSQSPSNKVTEKGKDVELRCDPISGHTALYWYRQSLGQGLEFLIYFQGNSAPDKSGLPSDRFSAERTGGSVSTLTIQRTQQEDSAVYLCASSFARNTEAFFGQGTRLTVV.